This TCR beta chain was observed in a study of response to subunit inactivated influenza vaccine. Germline V gene sequence: CDR1 MNHEY, CDR2 SVGEGT. CDR3 length equals 15 residues. Unmatched junction bases numbered 7, after V lost 2 bases and J lost 7 bases. TCRdb processed the RT-PCR reads anew with MiXCR; each CDR3 protein has one entry. The sample contains around 760,000 distinct CDR3 sequences, roughly 13% of which appear only once. The source of this sequence is a man aged 50-60 years who received an inactivated influenza vaccine. The chain couples TRBV6-2 or TRBV6-3 to TRBJ2-1; TRBD2 aligns across 8 bases. The sequencing used PBMCs from blood, collected approximately 15 days before vaccination. The CDR3 bases are TGTGCCAGCAGTTACGGCGGGGGGCGTTTGAATGAGCAGTTCTTC. As protein: CASSYGGGRLNEQFF.